The 9 T cell receptor beta chains reported below all come from one sample, sequenced in a study of T cells after yellow fever vaccination. TCRdb called the 5' RACE reads again in MiXCR, with one record for every CDR3 protein. Of under 300,000 distinct CDR3 sequences listed, over 10% are singletons. The sequencing here drew on CD4+ T cells sorted from PBMCs, taken 45 days after the yellow fever booster vaccination. These receptors were taken from a man under 40 who received the YFV17D yellow fever vaccine.

The chain uses TRBV5-1 and TRBJ2-1, with TRBD2 identical over 13 bases. V shed 6 bases, J shed 3 bases, and the junction held 9 bases outside the gene matches. This CDR3 has 17 residues. Germline V gene lookup returns CDR1 SGHRS and CDR2 YFSETQ. The CDR3 region has the DNA TGCGCCAGCACCCACTCCGGACTAGCGGGAGTCTACAATGAGCAGTTCTTC. Translating gives CASTHSGLAGVYNEQFF. The complete variable domain, with remaining parts taken from reference TRBV5-1 and TRBJ2-1, reads KAGVTQTPRYLIKTRGQQVTLSCSPISGHRSVSWYQQTPGQGLQFLFEYFSETQRNKGNFPGRFSGRQFSNSRSEMNVSTLELGDSALYLCASTHSGLAGVYNEQFFGPGTRLTVL.

This clonotype turned up a few times. The gene calls are TRBV5-1 and TRBJ2-1, with D perhaps assigned TRBD1 or TRBD2 (6 bases each). The CDR3 totals 15 residues. Looked up from germline, CDR1 is SGHRS and CDR2 is YFSETQ. V lost 4 bases and J 1 base, leaving 12 bases between the germline ends. CDR3 DNA sequence: TGCGCCAGCAGCCAGGGGACTCCTTCCTACAATGAGCAGTTCTTC. Translating it yields CASSQGTPSYNEQFF.

For the CDR3, the DNA is TGTGCCAGCTGTGCGACTGGACCTAATGAAAAACTGTTTTTT. This sequence encodes CASCATGPNEKLFF. V and J are TRBV12-3 or TRBV12-4 and TRBJ1-4, with no clear D. V lost 8 bases and J 3 bases, leaving 13 bases between the germline ends. The CDR3 extends over 14 amino acids.

This clonotype was observed many times. The gene calls are TRBV6-5 and TRBJ2-7, with no clear D. CDR1 is MNHEY, CDR2 SVGAGI, per germline. CDR3 length: 12 residues. With 8 bases removed from V and 0 bases from J, the gap between germline ends came to 8 bases. CDR3 protein: CASRRSSYEQYF. The CDR3 DNA reads TGTGCCAGCCGGCGGAGCTCCTACGAGCAGTACTTC.

This clonotype occurred a few times. The V gene is TRBV6-1, the J gene TRBJ2-3; 10 nucleotides agree with TRBD1. The V gene end was trimmed by 6 bases and the J gene end by 6 bases; junction bases not matched to a gene: 12. The length of the CDR3 is 16 residues. Germline CDR1 is MNHNS and CDR2 is SASEGT. CDR3 nucleotide sequence: TGTGCCAGCAGAGTCGGGACAGGGGAACCCGTCGATACGCAGTATTTT. The encoded protein is CASRVGTGEPVDTQYF.

This clonotype was recorded many times. The CDR3 sequence is CASSQGPGELFF. The DNA of the CDR3 is TGCGCCAGCAGCCAAGGGCCCGGGGAGCTGTTTTTT. This rearrangement joins TRBV4-3 to TRBJ2-2; D remains unclear. The CDR3 covers 12 residues. The ends were cut back, 1 base at V and 6 bases at J, with 3 bases in the middle. Germline V CDR1 and CDR2: LGHNA, YSLEER.

This clonotype was seen more than once but under ten times. J is TRBJ2-1 and V is TRBV14; D is unresolved. Germline values: CDR1 SGHDN, CDR2 FVKESK. The CDR3 is 15 residues long. V dropped 8 bases and J dropped 3 bases, with 17 bases sitting between them. CDR3 in DNA: TGTGCCAGCCACCCTCTTGAGAGGAACTACAATGAGCAGTTCTTC. Protein: CASHPLERNYNEQFF.

The sample holds a few counts of this clonotype. This chain joins TRBV4-3 and TRBJ2-3, with 7 bases fitting TRBD1. The CDR3 consists of 15 residues. Germline V lookup: CDR1 LGHNA, CDR2 YSLEER. The ends lost 4 bases at V and 1 base at J; junction bases unmatched: 5. CDR3 nucleotide sequence: TGCGCCAGCAGCCTGGGACAGCCACGCACAGATACGCAGTATTTT. Protein product: CASSLGQPRTDTQYF.

There are a few counts of this clonotype. This rearrangement joins TRBV6-1 to TRBJ1-2; D call uncertain. This CDR3 comprises 14 residues. Trimming shortened V by 6 bases and J by 2 bases, and 13 bases separated the two germline ends. Germline-derived CDR1 and CDR2 are MNHNS and SASEGT. The CDR3 region has the DNA TGTGCCAGCAGCCCACTTACGGAGAACTATGGCTACACCTTC. This translates into CASSPLTENYGYTF.